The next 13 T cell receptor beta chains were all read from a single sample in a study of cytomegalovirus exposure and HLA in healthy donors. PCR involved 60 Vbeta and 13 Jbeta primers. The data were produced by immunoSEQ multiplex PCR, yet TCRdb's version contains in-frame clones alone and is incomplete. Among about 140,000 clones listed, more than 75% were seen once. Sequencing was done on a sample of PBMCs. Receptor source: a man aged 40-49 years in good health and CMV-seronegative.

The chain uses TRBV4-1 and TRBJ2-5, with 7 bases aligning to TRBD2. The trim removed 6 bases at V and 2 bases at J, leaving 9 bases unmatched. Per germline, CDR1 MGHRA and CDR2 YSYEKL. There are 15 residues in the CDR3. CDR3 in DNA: TGCGCCAGCAGAGCCCGGGACTACGGACAAGAGACCCAGTACTTC. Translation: CASRARDYGQETQYF.

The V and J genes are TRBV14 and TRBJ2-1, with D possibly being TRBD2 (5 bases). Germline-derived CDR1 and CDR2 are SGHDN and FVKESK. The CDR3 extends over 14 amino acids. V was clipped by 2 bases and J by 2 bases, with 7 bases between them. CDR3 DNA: TGTGCCAGCAGCCAATCCGGGACCTACAATGAGCAGTTCTTC. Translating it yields CASSQSGTYNEQFF.

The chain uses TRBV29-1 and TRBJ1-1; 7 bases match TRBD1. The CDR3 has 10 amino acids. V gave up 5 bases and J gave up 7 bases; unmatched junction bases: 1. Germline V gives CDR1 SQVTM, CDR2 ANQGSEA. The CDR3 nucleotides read TGCAGCGTTCGGGACAGTGAAGCTTTCTTT. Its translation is CSVRDSEAFF.

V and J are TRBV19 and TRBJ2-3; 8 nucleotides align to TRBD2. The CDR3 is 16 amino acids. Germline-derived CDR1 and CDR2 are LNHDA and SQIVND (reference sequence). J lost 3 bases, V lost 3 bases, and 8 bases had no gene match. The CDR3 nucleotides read TGTGCCAGTAGTATGATCAGCGGGAGAGGGACAGATACGCAGTATTTT. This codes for CASSMISGRGTDTQYF.

CDR3 residues: CASSFTSGTNEQYF. The CDR3, as DNA: TGCGCCAGCAGCTTCACTAGCGGGACAAACGAGCAGTACTTC. This sequence joins TRBV5-1 and TRBJ2-7, with 10 bases lining up with TRBD2. Unmatched junction bases numbered 4, after V lost 2 bases and J lost 5 bases. From germline, CDR1 is SGHRS and CDR2 YFSETQ. The CDR3 covers 14 residues.

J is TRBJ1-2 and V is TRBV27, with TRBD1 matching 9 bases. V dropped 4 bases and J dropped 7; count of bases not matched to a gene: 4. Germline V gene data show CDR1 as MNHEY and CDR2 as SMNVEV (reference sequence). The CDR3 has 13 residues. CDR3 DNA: TGTGCCAGCAGTTCACAGGGGGCGAGTGGCTACACCTTC. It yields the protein CASSSQGASGYTF.

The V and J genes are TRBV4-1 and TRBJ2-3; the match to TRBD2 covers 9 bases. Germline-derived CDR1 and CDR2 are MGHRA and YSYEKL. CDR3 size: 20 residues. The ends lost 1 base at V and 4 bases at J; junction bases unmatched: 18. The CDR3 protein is CASSQAPLRGGPAGPDTQYF. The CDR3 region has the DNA TGCGCCAGCAGCCAAGCCCCTTTGCGGGGGGGCCCTGCGGGCCCAGATACGCAGTATTTT.

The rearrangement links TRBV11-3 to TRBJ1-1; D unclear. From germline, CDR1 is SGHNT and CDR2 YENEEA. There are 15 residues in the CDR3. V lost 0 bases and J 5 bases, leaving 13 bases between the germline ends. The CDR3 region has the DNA TGTGCCAGCAGCTTAGATGCGGGAAGTGGTACTGAAGCTTTCTTT. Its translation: CASSLDAGSGTEAFF.

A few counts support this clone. The CDR3 protein is CASSTGGSVEETQYF. The CDR3 nucleotides read TGTGCCAGCAGCACCGGGGGGTCAGTAGAAGAGACCCAGTACTTC. The chain joins TRBV11-2 to TRBJ2-5, with TRBD2 matching over 7 bases. This CDR3 spans 15 amino acids. Germline V gene data show CDR1 as SGHAT and CDR2 as FQNNGV. V trimming: 5 bases; J trimming: 3 bases; junction bases outside the gene matches: 9.

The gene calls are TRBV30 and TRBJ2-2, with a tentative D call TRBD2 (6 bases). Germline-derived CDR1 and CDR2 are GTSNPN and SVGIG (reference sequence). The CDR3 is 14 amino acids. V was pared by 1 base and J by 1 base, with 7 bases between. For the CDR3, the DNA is TGTGCCTGGAGTGGGACTATGAACACCGGGGAGCTGTTTTTT. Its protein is CAWSGTMNTGELFF.

The CDR3 region has the DNA TGTGCCAGCAGTTCCGCGGACAGAAGCGACGAGCAGTACTTC. Encoded protein: CASSSADRSDEQYF. The genes are TRBV27 and TRBJ2-7, with a possible D match to TRBD1 (6 bases). V lost 4 bases and J 5 bases, leaving 15 bases between the germline ends. The CDR3 runs to 14 residues. The germline CDR1 and CDR2 sequences are MNHEY and SMNVEV (reference sequence).

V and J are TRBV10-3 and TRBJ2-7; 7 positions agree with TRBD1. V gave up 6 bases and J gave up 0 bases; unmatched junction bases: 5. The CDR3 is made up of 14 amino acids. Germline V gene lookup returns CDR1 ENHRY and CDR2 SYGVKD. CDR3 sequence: CAIRQGQSSYEQYF. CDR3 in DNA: TGTGCCATCAGACAGGGACAGAGCTCCTACGAGCAGTACTTC.

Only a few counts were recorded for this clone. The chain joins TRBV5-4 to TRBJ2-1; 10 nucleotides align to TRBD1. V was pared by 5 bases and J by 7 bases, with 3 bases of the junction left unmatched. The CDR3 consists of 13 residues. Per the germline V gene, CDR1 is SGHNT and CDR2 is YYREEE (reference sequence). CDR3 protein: CASRSDRGNEQFF. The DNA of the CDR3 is TGTGCCAGCAGGTCGGACAGGGGGAATGAGCAGTTCTTC. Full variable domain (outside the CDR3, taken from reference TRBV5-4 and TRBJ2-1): ETGVTQSPTHLIKTRGQQVTLRCSSQSGHNTVSWYQQALGQGPQFIFQYYREEENGRGNFPPRFSGLQFPNYSSELNVNALELDDSALYLCASRSDRGNEQFFGPGTRLTVL.